The clone carrying this T cell receptor beta chain was detected ten times or more. The sample is drawn from a study of kidney transplant recipient with SARS-CoV-2 infection. TCRdb re-called the reads through MiXCR, storing one row per CDR3 protein. Of 250,000 or so distinct CDR3 sequences listed, 29% are singletons. The CDR3 loop spans 18 amino acids. The junction had 18 bases not matched to a gene; V was cut back by 8 bases and J by 4 bases. The clonotype was recovered from a male patient aged 25-45 years who had COVID-19 and was a kidney transplant recipient. Some of the T cells may derive from the graft donor. The chain carries TRBV12-3 or TRBV12-4 and TRBJ1-1; 11 positions match TRBD1. The sample consisted of a blood sample, taken at baseline and around day 120 from a kidney transplant recipient. The chain's CDR3 is CASCPLGQGGELVTEAFF. The CDR3 DNA reads TGTGCCAGCTGCCCTTTGGGACAGGGGGGGGAATTGGTCACTGAAGCTTTCTTT.